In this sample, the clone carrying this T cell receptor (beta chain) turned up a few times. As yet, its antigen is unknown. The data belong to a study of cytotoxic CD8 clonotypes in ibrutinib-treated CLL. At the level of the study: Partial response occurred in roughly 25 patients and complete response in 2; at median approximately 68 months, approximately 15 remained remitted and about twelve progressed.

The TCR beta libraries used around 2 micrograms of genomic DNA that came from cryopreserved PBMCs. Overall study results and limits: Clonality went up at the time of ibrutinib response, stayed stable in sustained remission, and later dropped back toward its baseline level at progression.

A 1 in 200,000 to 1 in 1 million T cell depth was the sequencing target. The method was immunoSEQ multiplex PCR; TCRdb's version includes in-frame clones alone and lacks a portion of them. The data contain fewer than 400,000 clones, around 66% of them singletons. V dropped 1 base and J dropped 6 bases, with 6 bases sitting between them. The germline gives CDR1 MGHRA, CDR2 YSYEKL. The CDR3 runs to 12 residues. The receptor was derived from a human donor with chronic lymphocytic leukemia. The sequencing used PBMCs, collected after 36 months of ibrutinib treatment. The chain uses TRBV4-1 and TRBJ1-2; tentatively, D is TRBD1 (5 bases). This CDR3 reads CASSQVRDGYTF. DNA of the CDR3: TGCGCCAGCAGCCAAGTCAGGGATGGCTACACCTTC.